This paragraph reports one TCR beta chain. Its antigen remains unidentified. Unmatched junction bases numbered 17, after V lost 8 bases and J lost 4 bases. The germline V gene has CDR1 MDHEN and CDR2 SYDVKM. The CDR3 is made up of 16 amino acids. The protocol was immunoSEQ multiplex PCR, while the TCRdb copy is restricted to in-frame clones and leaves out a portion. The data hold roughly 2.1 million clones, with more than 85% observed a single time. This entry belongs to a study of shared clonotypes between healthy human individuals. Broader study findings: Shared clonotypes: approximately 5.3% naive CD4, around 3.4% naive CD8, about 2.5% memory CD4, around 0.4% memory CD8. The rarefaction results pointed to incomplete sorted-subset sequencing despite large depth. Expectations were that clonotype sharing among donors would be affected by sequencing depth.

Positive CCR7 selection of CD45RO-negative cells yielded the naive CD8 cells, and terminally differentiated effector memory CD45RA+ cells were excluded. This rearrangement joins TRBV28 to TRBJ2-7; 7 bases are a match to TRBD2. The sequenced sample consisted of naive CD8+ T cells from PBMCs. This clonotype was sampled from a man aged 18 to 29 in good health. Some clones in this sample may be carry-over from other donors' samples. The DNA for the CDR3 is TGTGCCAGCCATCCAGTTCGGGACTACGAAACTTACGAGCAGTACTTC. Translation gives CASHPVRDYETYEQYF.